A single sample gave rise to the 15 T cell receptor beta chains below, sequenced in a study of T cell responses to AZD1222 COVID-19 vaccine. The data were produced by immunoSEQ multiplex PCR, yet TCRdb's version contains in-frame clones alone and is incomplete. Of tens of thousands of clones listed, 83% were seen once; the top ten hold about 6%. This specimen was peripheral blood, taken 28 days after the second AZD1222 dose. The receptors originated from an adult who received the AZD1222 COVID-19 vaccine.

This clone was seen more than once but under ten times. The V and J genes are TRBV7-2 and TRBJ1-3; the D gene is possibly TRBD1 (6 bases). CDR1 is SGHTA, CDR2 FQGNSA, per germline. The CDR3 totals 15 residues. Trimming took off 3 bases at V and 0 bases at J, with 9 bases between the two ends. The CDR3 loop is CASSLGHASGNTIYF. The CDR3 region has the DNA TGTGCCAGCAGCTTGGGACATGCCTCTGGAAACACCATATATTTT.

The V gene is TRBV4-1, the J gene TRBJ1-3, with no clear D. The CDR3 contains 15 residues. Germline assignment: CDR1 MGHRA and CDR2 YSYEKL. Trimming removed 4 bases from V and 0 bases from J, with 10 bases in between. The CDR3, as DNA: TGCGCCAGCAGCCTGGCCGGGTCCTCTGGAAACACCATATATTTT. Its protein product is CASSLAGSSGNTIYF.

This chain links TRBV4-2 with TRBJ2-1, with TRBD2 identical over 12 bases. The CDR3 loop spans 16 amino acids. Trimming cost V 4 bases and J 7 bases; bases outside gene matches: 8. Germline V lookup: CDR1 LGHNA, CDR2 YNFKEQ. The CDR3 DNA reads as TGTGCCAGCAGCCTCTGGACTAGCGGGGAAGATAATGAGCAGTTCTTC. This encodes CASSLWTSGEDNEQFF.

The chain recombines TRBV23-1 with TRBJ1-5; tentatively, D is TRBD1 (5 bases). TRBV23-1 is classed as an ORF, of uncertain function. Trimming removed 6 bases at V and 0 bases at J, with 9 bases between. The CDR3 runs 14 residues. Here the CDR3 reads CASRGTVSNQPQHF. The CDR3 DNA reads as TGCGCCAGCAGGGGGACGGTTAGCAATCAGCCCCAGCATTTT.

The chain recombines TRBV7-2 with TRBJ1-1; no firm D call. With 5 bases removed from V and 0 bases from J, the gap between germline ends came to 13 bases. The CDR3 is 15 amino acids. The germline gives CDR1 SGHTA, CDR2 FQGNSA. Here the CDR3 reads CASSLGLLMNTEAFF. CDR3 bases: TGTGCCAGCAGCCTAGGACTACTCATGAACACTGAAGCTTTCTTT.

The chain combines TRBV18 with TRBJ2-7; D call uncertain. The germline CDR1 and CDR2 sequences are KGHSH and LQKENI. V lost 6 bases, J lost 3 bases, and 12 bases lay in between. The CDR3 consists of 13 residues. This chain's CDR3 is CASSKSPVYEQYF. The CDR3 DNA reads as TGTGCCAGCTCCAAGTCCCCAGTCTACGAGCAGTACTTC.

This clone is a singleton in its sample. This CDR3 reads CASSAGLNQPQHF. The CDR3 coding sequence is TGTGCCAGCAGCGCAGGGCTGAATCAGCCCCAGCATTTT. This chain links TRBV2 with TRBJ1-5, with a weak D call TRBD1 (5 bases). CDR3 size: 13 residues. Per the germline V gene, CDR1 is SNHLY and CDR2 is FYNNEI. V was trimmed by 6 bases and J by 4 bases, leaving 10 bases between them.

The rearrangement links TRBV5-6 to TRBJ1-5, with D perhaps TRBD1 (5 bases). The CDR3 has 19 amino acids. Deletions cut 4 bases from V and 0 bases from J, with 23 bases between. Germline-derived CDR1 and CDR2 are SGHDT and YYEEEE. This chain's CDR3 is CASSLRLFGSGDSNQPQHF. The CDR3 coding sequence is TGTGCCAGCAGCCTGCGTTTGTTCGGGTCGGGGGATAGCAATCAGCCCCAGCATTTT.

This clone was recorded a few times. The V and J genes are TRBV7-9 and TRBJ1-4; TRBD1 is a possible D gene (6 bases). Germline values: CDR1 SEHNR, CDR2 FQNEAQ (reference sequence). Trimming removed 5 bases from V and 7 bases from J, with 29 bases in between. The CDR3 covers 19 residues. The CDR3 spells CASSRAMTGWEGDSEKLFF. The CDR3 region has the DNA TGTGCCAGCAGCCGTGCTATGACAGGATGGGAGGGTGATTCTGAAAAACTGTTTTTT.

This chain uses TRBV28 with TRBJ1-5; D not certain. Trimming removed 1 base from V and 10 bases from J, with 11 bases in between. There are 13 residues in the CDR3. From germline, CDR1 is MDHEN and CDR2 SYDVKM. CDR3 protein: CASSLSGRLPQHF. Here the CDR3 DNA reads TGTGCCAGCAGTTTATCAGGCCGTCTTCCCCAGCATTTT. The full variable domain, its missing parts supplied by reference TRBV28 and TRBJ1-5, is DVKVTQSSRYLVKRTGEKVFLECVQDMDHENMFWYRQDPGLGLRLIYFSYDVKMKEKGDIPEGYSVSREKKERFSLILESASTNQTSMYLCASSLSGRLPQHFGDGTRLSIL.

The gene calls are TRBV25-1 and TRBJ2-1; 9 bases are shared with TRBD1. V was clipped by 2 bases and J by 2 bases; unmatched bases: 4. The length of the CDR3 is 16 residues. The germline V gene encodes CDR1 MGHDK and CDR2 SYGVNS. This chain's CDR3 is CASSEPRQGAYNEQFF. The CDR3, as DNA: TGTGCCAGCAGTGAACCCCGACAGGGGGCCTACAATGAGCAGTTCTTC.

This chain joins TRBV7-2 and TRBJ2-1, with a possible D match to TRBD1 (5 bases). Trimming pared 0 bases from V and 8 bases from J, leaving 8 bases between. Germline-derived CDR1 and CDR2 are SGHTA and FQGNSA. CDR3 length equals 13 residues. This CDR3 is CASSLATVDEQFF. CDR3 bases: TGTGCCAGCAGCTTAGCGACAGTTGATGAGCAGTTCTTC.

This clone has only a few counts. The CDR3 loop reads CASSLPTGSRNYGYTF. The DNA of the CDR3 is TGTGCCAGCAGCTTACCTACAGGGAGTAGGAACTATGGCTACACCTTC. V gene TRBV5-5 combines with J gene TRBJ1-2; possibly TRBD1 for D (6 bases). Germline-derived CDR1 and CDR2 are SGHKS and YYEKEE (reference sequence). The CDR3 spans 16 residues. Trimming removed 2 bases at V and 2 bases at J, with 16 bases between.

This chain uses TRBV6-5 with TRBJ1-1; D gene unclear. The CDR3 loop spans 14 amino acids. Deletions cut 2 bases from V and 4 bases from J, with 11 bases between. From germline, CDR1 is MNHEY and CDR2 SVGAGI. In DNA, the CDR3 is TGTGCCAGCAGTTACGGGGAGATGGGCACTGAAGCTTTCTTT. It specifies CASSYGEMGTEAFF.

This clone showed up just a few times. This chain connects TRBV11-3 to TRBJ1-1; TRBD1 aligns across 7 bases. Trimming at V came to 5 bases and at J to 10 bases, leaving 10 bases not matched to a gene. This CDR3 spans 13 amino acids. The germline CDR1 and CDR2 sequences are SGHNT and YENEEA. The CDR3 is CASSTTGRQGAFF. The CDR3 DNA follows: TGTGCCAGCAGCACCACAGGGAGACAGGGAGCTTTCTTT.